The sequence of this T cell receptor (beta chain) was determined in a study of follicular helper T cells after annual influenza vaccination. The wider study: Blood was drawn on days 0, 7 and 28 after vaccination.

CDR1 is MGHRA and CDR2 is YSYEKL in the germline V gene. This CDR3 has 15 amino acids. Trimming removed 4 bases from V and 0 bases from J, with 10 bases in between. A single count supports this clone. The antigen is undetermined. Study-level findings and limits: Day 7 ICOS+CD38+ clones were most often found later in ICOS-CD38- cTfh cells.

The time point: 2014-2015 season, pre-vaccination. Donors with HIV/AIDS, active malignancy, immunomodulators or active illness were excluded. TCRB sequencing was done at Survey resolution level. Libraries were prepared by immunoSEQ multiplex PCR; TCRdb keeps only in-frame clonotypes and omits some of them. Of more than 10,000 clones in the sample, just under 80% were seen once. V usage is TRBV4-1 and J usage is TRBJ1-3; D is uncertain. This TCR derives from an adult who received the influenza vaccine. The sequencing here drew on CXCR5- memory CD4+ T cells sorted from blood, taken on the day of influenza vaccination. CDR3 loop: CASSRRGYSGNTIYF. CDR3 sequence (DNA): TGCGCCAGCAGCCGGCGAGGGTACTCTGGAAACACCATATATTTT.